What follows are 28 T cell receptor beta chains derived from one specimen sequenced in a study of cytomegalovirus exposure and HLA in healthy donors. Primers for the PCR totalled 60 Vbeta and 13 Jbeta. Using immunoSEQ multiplex PCR, the repertoire was profiled, and TCRdb retains in-frame clones only, with some absent. The sample has approximately 77,000 clones, roughly four fifths seen once. Sequences were obtained from PBMCs. The receptors were sampled from a male donor in good health and CMV-seropositive.

Only a few counts were recorded for this clone. The V call is TRBV5-6, the J call TRBJ1-5; no clear D gene. Germline CDR1 SGHDT, CDR2 YYEEEE. The length of the CDR3 is 14 residues. Between the trimmed V and J ends, which lost 2 bases and 7 bases, there was a span of 13 bases. The CDR3 DNA reads TGTGCCAGCAGCTTATACGCCATCGGGCAGCCCCAGCATTTT. Translating it yields CASSLYAIGQPQHF.

V usage is TRBV9 and J usage is TRBJ2-7, with D perhaps TRBD1 (6 bases). V was cut by 10 bases and J by 4 bases, with 15 bases left in between. CDR1 SGDLS and CDR2 YYNGEE come from the germline V gene. CDR3 length equals 12 residues. The CDR3 coding sequence is TGTGCCGGTCCCGGGACAAGTTACGAGCAGTACTTC. It translates to CAGPGTSYEQYF.

The V call is TRBV5-8, the J call TRBJ1-6, with 8 bases that match TRBD1. The junction had 6 bases not matched to a gene; V was cut back by 7 bases and J by 0 bases. The CDR3 runs 16 residues. Germline V gene sequence: CDR1 SGHTS, CDR2 YDEGEE. The CDR3 here is CASRQGPSSYNSPLHF. Here the CDR3 DNA reads TGTGCCAGCCGACAGGGGCCGTCCTCCTATAATTCACCCCTCCACTTT.

This chain connects TRBV11-2 to TRBJ2-1; 13 nucleotides align to TRBD2. In germline, CDR1 is SGHAT, CDR2 FQNNGV. This CDR3 is built from 16 residues. V trimming: 1 base; J trimming: 9 bases; junction bases outside the gene matches: 6. The CDR3 reads CASSLGGLAGEVEQFF. The DNA for the CDR3 is TGTGCCAGCAGCTTAGGAGGACTAGCGGGAGAGGTTGAGCAGTTCTTC.

The DNA of the CDR3 is TGTGCCAGCAGCTTAGTTACGACAGGAGGCATTCAGTACTTC. Encoded protein: CASSLVTTGGIQYF. This chain uses TRBV7-2 with TRBJ2-4; tentatively, D is TRBD1 (6 bases). This CDR3 contains 14 residues. Germline V gene data show CDR1 as SGHTA and CDR2 as FQGNSA. Trimming shortened V by 1 base and J by 9 bases, and 13 bases separated the two germline ends.

The chain has TRBV5-4 and TRBJ1-4; D gene ambiguous. V lost 3 bases, J lost 6 bases, and 12 bases lay in between. Germline V lookup: CDR1 SGHNT, CDR2 YYREEE (reference sequence). This CDR3 region has 14 residues. CDR3 loop: CASSSNAGDEKLFF. DNA of the CDR3: TGTGCCAGCAGCTCAAACGCGGGCGATGAAAAACTGTTTTTT.

V gene TRBV7-9 combines with J gene TRBJ2-3; TRBD2 aligns across 7 bases. CDR3 length: 16 residues. Germline V CDR1 and CDR2: SEHNR, FQNEAQ (reference sequence). The junction had 8 bases not matched to a gene; V was cut back by 5 bases and J by 0 bases. CDR3 in DNA: TGTGCCAGCAGCCAGACTAGCAGGCCTAGCACAGATACGCAGTATTTT. Translation gives CASSQTSRPSTDTQYF. The whole variable domain, remainder taken from reference TRBV7-9 and TRBJ2-3, is DTGVSQNPRHKITKRGQNVTFRCDPISEHNRLYWYRQTLGQGPEFLTYFQNEAQLEKSRLLSDRFSAERPKGSFSTLEIQRTEQGDSAMYLCASSQTSRPSTDTQYFGPGTRLTVL.

The V and J genes are TRBV2 and TRBJ2-3; no definite D call. CDR1 is SNHLY and CDR2 is FYNNEI in the germline V gene. V was clipped by 3 bases and J by 4 bases, with 11 bases between them. This CDR3 comprises 14 residues. CDR3 residues: CASSDPEAPDTQYF. The DNA of the CDR3 is TGTGCCAGCAGTGACCCAGAGGCCCCAGATACGCAGTATTTT.

The chain joins TRBV28 to TRBJ2-7; D not certain. The CDR3 sequence is 15 residues long. Per germline, CDR1 MDHEN and CDR2 SYDVKM. Trimming left V 2 bases short and J 1 base short, with 12 bases between. The CDR3 bases are TGTGCCAGCAGTTTACGGTCAACCCCTTCCTACGAGCAGTACTTC. This translates into CASSLRSTPSYEQYF.

This chain connects TRBV6-5 to TRBJ2-5, with D possibly matching TRBD1 (6 bases). Germline-derived CDR1 and CDR2 are MNHEY and SVGAGI. With 0 bases removed from V and 4 bases from J, the gap between germline ends came to 12 bases. There are 15 residues in the CDR3. CDR3 amino acids: CASSYSRTDSETQYF. CDR3 sequence (DNA): TGTGCCAGCAGTTACTCGAGGACAGATTCAGAGACCCAGTACTTC.

The rearrangement links TRBV2 to TRBJ2-5; D may be TRBD2 (6 bases). This CDR3 contains 14 residues. Germline-derived CDR1 and CDR2 are SNHLY and FYNNEI. Trimming pared 6 bases from V and 2 bases from J, leaving 13 bases between. CDR3 sequence reads: CASRAPGLQETQYF. CDR3 sequence (DNA): TGTGCCAGCAGGGCTCCGGGACTGCAAGAGACCCAGTACTTC. The full variable domain, with the rest looked up from reference TRBV2 and TRBJ2-5, is EPEVTQTPSHQVTQMGQEVILRCVPISNHLYFYWYRQILGQKVEFLVSFYNNEISEKSEIFDDQFSVERPDGSNFTLKIRSTKLEDSAMYFCASRAPGLQETQYFGPGTRLLVL.

The chain is built from TRBV7-2 and TRBJ2-7; a possible D gene is TRBD2 (5 bases). The CDR3 runs to 14 residues. V lost 3 bases and J 0 bases, leaving 9 bases between the germline ends. Germline V gives CDR1 SGHTA, CDR2 FQGNSA. The DNA for the CDR3 is TGTGCCAGCAGCTTCGGACTTAACTCCTACGAGCAGTACTTC. Translated: CASSFGLNSYEQYF.

The chain recombines TRBV6-6 with TRBJ1-1, with no clear D. Between the trimmed V and J ends, which lost 8 bases and 1 base, there was a span of 14 bases. Germline V gene lookup returns CDR1 MNHNY and CDR2 SVGAGI (reference sequence). The CDR3 is made up of 14 amino acids. The CDR3, as DNA: TGTGCCAGCGGTACTTCCGGGAGGAACACTGAAGCTTTCTTT. Protein: CASGTSGRNTEAFF.

In its sample, this clone was seen once. The chain employs TRBV18 and TRBJ2-7; D gene ambiguous. CDR1 is KGHSH and CDR2 is LQKENI in the germline V gene. V lost 3 bases and J lost 0, with 9 bases in between. The CDR3 runs 14 residues. CDR3 amino acids: CASSPTNPSYEQYF. DNA of the CDR3: TGTGCCAGCTCACCGACAAACCCCTCCTACGAGCAGTACTTC.

J is TRBJ1-1 and V is TRBV19; D is uncertain. With 6 bases removed from V and 0 bases from J, the gap between germline ends came to 11 bases. The CDR3 runs 14 residues. Germline CDR1 LNHDA, CDR2 SQIVND (reference sequence). CDR3 nucleotide sequence: TGTGCCAGTAGACCCACAGACATGAACACTGAAGCTTTCTTT. Translated, it gives CASRPTDMNTEAFF.

The genes are TRBV5-4 and TRBJ2-1; TRBD2 matches 12 bases. V trimming: 1 base; J trimming: 7 bases; junction bases outside the gene matches: 9. The CDR3 is 17 residues long. Germline CDR1 reads SGHNT; CDR2 reads YYREEE (reference sequence). The CDR3 is CASSLTVLAGGSNEQFF. In DNA, the CDR3 is TGTGCCAGCAGCTTGACAGTGCTAGCGGGAGGGTCAAATGAGCAGTTCTTC.

The gene calls are TRBV28 and TRBJ2-7; no clear D. Germline assignment: CDR1 MDHEN and CDR2 SYDVKM. V lost 7 bases and J lost 2, with 9 bases in between. The CDR3 extends over 12 amino acids. CDR3 in amino acids: CASMGQAYEQYF. DNA for the CDR3: TGTGCCAGCATGGGCCAAGCCTACGAGCAGTACTTC. Filled out from reference TRBV28 and TRBJ2-7, the complete variable domain reads DVKVTQSSRYLVKRTGEKVFLECVQDMDHENMFWYRQDPGLGLRLIYFSYDVKMKEKGDIPEGYSVSREKKERFSLILESASTNQTSMYLCASMGQAYEQYFGPGTRLTVT.

This clone appeared a few times. This sequence joins TRBV6-1 and TRBJ1-5; possibly TRBD1 for D (6 bases). Per germline, CDR1 MNHNS and CDR2 SASEGT. Trimming stripped 6 bases from V and 6 bases from J, with 12 bases between. The CDR3 has 13 residues. CDR3 DNA: TGTGCCAGCAGCACAGGGTTAAGTCAGCCCCAGCATTTT. Amino acid sequence: CASSTGLSQPQHF.

This clone has only a few counts. V and J are TRBV6-6 and TRBJ2-1; D perhaps matches TRBD1 (6 bases). The V end was cut by 8 bases, the J end by 7 bases, with 18 bases between. The CDR3 totals 14 residues. Germline V gives CDR1 MNHNY, CDR2 SVGAGI (reference sequence). CDR3 region: CASSYLSDRNEQFF. CDR3 in DNA: TGTGCCAGCTCCTATCTGAGCGACAGGAATGAGCAGTTCTTC.

CDR3 in DNA: TGTGCCAGCTCAACTAGCGGGAGGGCCCTCCAAGAGACCCAGTACTTC. Translating gives CASSTSGRALQETQYF. This sequence joins TRBV18 and TRBJ2-5; 13 positions agree with TRBD2. V lost 5 bases and J lost 1; bases outside the gene matches: 4. The CDR3 is 16 residues long. Germline loops: CDR1 KGHSH, CDR2 LQKENI.

The V call is TRBV14, the J call TRBJ2-5, with a weak D call TRBD1 (6 bases). The J call may be wrong; the DNA end is better matched by TRBJ2-7. Germline CDR1 reads SGHDN; CDR2 reads FVKESK. This CDR3 contains 15 residues. Here the CDR3 DNA reads TGTGCCAGCAGCCAAGGAAGGGGGAGCTCCTACGAGCAGTACTTC. It is translated as CASSQGRGSSYEQYF.

The rearrangement links TRBV28 to TRBJ2-1, with D possibly matching TRBD2 (7 bases). The CDR3 extends over 15 amino acids. Germline V gene sequence: CDR1 MDHEN, CDR2 SYDVKM. V lost 1 base to trimming and J lost 8 bases, with 15 bases between them. DNA of the CDR3: TGTGCCAGCAGTTTATCCCGCGGGGGCGGGTATGAGCAGTTCTTC. Translation gives CASSLSRGGGYEQFF. Based on the CDR3 plus reference TRBV28 and TRBJ2-1, the full variable domain is DVKVTQSSRYLVKRTGEKVFLECVQDMDHENMFWYRQDPGLGLRLIYFSYDVKMKEKGDIPEGYSVSREKKERFSLILESASTNQTSMYLCASSLSRGGGYEQFFGPGTRLTVL.

J is TRBJ1-3 and V is TRBV9; D is perhaps TRBD1 (6 bases). Germline CDR1 reads SGDLS; CDR2 reads YYNGEE. The V and J ends lost 3 bases and 2 bases respectively, with 15 bases between them. CDR3 length: 16 amino acids. The CDR3 DNA follows: TGTGCCAGCAGCGAGTCCTCGGGGGGGCCTGGAAACACCATATATTTT. Its translation is CASSESSGGPGNTIYF.

This clone has more than one count but fewer than ten. The chain employs TRBV9 and TRBJ2-1; TRBD2 matches 7 bases. The V gene end was trimmed by 0 bases and the J gene end by 5 bases; junction bases not matched to a gene: 8. CDR3 length equals 16 residues. Germline CDR1 is SGDLS and CDR2 is YYNGEE. The CDR3 reads CASSVAGGLLHNEQFF. The CDR3 region has the DNA TGTGCCAGCAGCGTAGCGGGAGGCCTCCTCCACAATGAGCAGTTCTTC.

This chain uses TRBV28 with TRBJ2-1; 8 nucleotides line up with TRBD2. This CDR3 has 17 amino acids. Germline V gene lookup returns CDR1 MDHEN and CDR2 SYDVKM. After removal of 4 bases from V and 4 bases from J, the junction contained 12 bases not matched to a gene. The CDR3 DNA reads TGTGCCAGCAGTTCCCCCACGGGGCGGGGGGCTTACAATGAGCAGTTCTTC. Its protein is CASSSPTGRGAYNEQFF.

The chain carries TRBV28 and TRBJ1-1; 9 bases are shared with TRBD1. V was pared by 6 bases and J by 0 bases, with 2 bases of the junction left unmatched. Germline CDR1 reads MDHEN; CDR2 reads SYDVKM. This CDR3 spans 14 amino acids. For the CDR3, the DNA is TGTGCCAGCAGAGGACAGGGGATGAACACTGAAGCTTTCTTT. It codes for CASRGQGMNTEAFF.

DNA for the CDR3: TGTGCCAGCAGTTACTCAGGGGGCCTATGGACAGATACGCAGTATTTT. This encodes CASSYSGGLWTDTQYF. V and J are TRBV6-5 and TRBJ2-3; 7 nucleotides agree with TRBD1. This CDR3 has 16 amino acids. V gave up 0 bases and J gave up 3 bases; unmatched junction bases: 6. The germline V gene encodes CDR1 MNHEY and CDR2 SVGAGI.

The J gene is TRBJ1-5, the V gene TRBV9; the D gene is possibly TRBD1 (6 bases). CDR1 SGDLS and CDR2 YYNGEE come from the germline V gene. Trimming shortened V by 0 bases and J by 5 bases, and 12 bases separated the two germline ends. CDR3 length: 15 amino acids. In nucleotides, the CDR3 is TGTGCCAGCAGCGTAGGACAGGCAGCGGATCAGCCCCAGCATTTT. Translated: CASSVGQAADQPQHF.